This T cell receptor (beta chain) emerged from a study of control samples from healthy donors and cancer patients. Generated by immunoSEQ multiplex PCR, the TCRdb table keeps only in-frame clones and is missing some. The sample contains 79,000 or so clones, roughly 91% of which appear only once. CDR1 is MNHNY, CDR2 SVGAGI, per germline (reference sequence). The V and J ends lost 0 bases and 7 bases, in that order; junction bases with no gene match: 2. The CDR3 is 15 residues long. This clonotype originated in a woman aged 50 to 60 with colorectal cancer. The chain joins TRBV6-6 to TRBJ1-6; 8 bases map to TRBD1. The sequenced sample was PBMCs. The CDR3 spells CASSYSRTGNSPLHF. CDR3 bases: TGTGCCAGCAGTTACTCGAGGACAGGGAATTCACCCCTCCACTTT.